This T cell receptor beta chain stems from a study of CD8 T cells in Susac syndrome. Reverse transcription of roughly 0.45 to 1 ug RNA was performed with random hexamers. TCRdb ran MiXCR on the immunoSEQ multiplex PCR reads and lists one entry per CDR3 protein. Altogether about 130,000 distinct CDR3 sequences are present, about 95% being singletons, with the ten largest covering roughly 0.11%. CDR3 size: 15 residues. V gave up 0 bases and J gave up 4 bases, with 13 bases separating them. The germline V gene encodes CDR1 SGHRS and CDR2 YFSETQ. Sequencing was performed on CD4+ T cells from PBMCs. This clonotype originated in a human donor in good health. The chain carries TRBV5-1 and TRBJ2-5; tentative D call: TRBD1 (6 bases). CDR3 nucleotides: TGCGCCAGCAGCTTGGAACTTGGGACATCAGAGACCCAGTACTTC. Translating gives CASSLELGTSETQYF.